Reported below is one TCR beta chain. The antigen is undetermined. These data are taken from a study of T cell responses to AZD1222 COVID-19 vaccine. The V end lost 0 bases, the J end lost 7 bases, and 5 bases lay between the germline ends. Germline-derived CDR1 and CDR2 are LGHNA and YSLEER. This CDR3 is 12 amino acids long. General study results and limits: Epitopes outside B.1.351 and B.1.1.7 mutated regions reportedly drew nearly half of spike TCRs. None of the repertoires were sampled until the peak T cell response had passed.

The data were produced by immunoSEQ multiplex PCR, yet TCRdb's version contains in-frame clones alone and is incomplete. The repertoire holds roughly 130,000 clones, with approximately 85% as singletons. The sequence was collected from an adult in good health. The chain has TRBV4-3 and TRBJ2-3, with D uncertain. The sequencing used peripheral blood, collected on day 0 of AZD1222 vaccination. The CDR3: CASSQDRYTQYF. In DNA, the CDR3 is TGCGCCAGCAGCCAAGATCGGTATACGCAGTATTTT.